The rows below give T cell receptor beta chains drawn from one sample of a study of technical replicates of blood from a handful of donors. Clones were read by immunoSEQ multiplex PCR, and TCRdb kept only the in-frame ones, dropping some. The sample has tens of thousands of clones; approximately 94% are singletons. Sequencing was done on a sample of T cells isolated from PBMCs. These receptors all stem from a human donor in good health. The CDR3 runs from the conserved cysteine through the conserved F or W. The order of the fields is CDR3 length, J gene, clone size, V gene, D gene, CDR3 DNA, CDR3 protein. D genes are given only for firm matches. Not every row has a clone size; where given, it reads once, few, many or a size class.

18 TRBJ1-4 once TRBV27 TRBD1 TGTGCCAGCAGTCCTTTGACAGGGGGCGGCACAACTAATGAAAAACTGTTTTTT CASSPLTGGGTTNEKLFF
15 TRBJ2-1 - TRBV5-1 TRBD1 TGCGCCAGCAGCTTACAGGGGAGTGAGGGCAATGAGCAGTTCTTC CASSLQGSEGNEQFF
15 TRBJ1-5 - TRBV27 - TGTGCCAGCAGTTTCTACTCAGGGGAGAGTCAGCCCCAGCATTTT CASSFYSGESQPQHF
14 TRBJ2-2 - TRBV6-6 TRBD1 TGTGCCAGCACCCGGACAGGGAGTCCCGGGGAGCTGTTTTTT CASTRTGSPGELFF
18 TRBJ2-7 - TRBV18 TRBD2 TGTGCCAGCTCACCACCAGGAGCGGGAGACCCCTCCTCCTACGAGCAGTACTTC CASSPPGAGDPSSYEQYF
17 TRBJ2-6 - TRBV25-1 TRBD1 TGTGCCAGCAGTGAATCGGGACAGGCTACTGGGGCCAACGTCCTGACTTTC CASSESGQATGANVLTF
14 TRBJ2-3 - TRBV6-5 - TGTGCCAGCTACCGGGACACTAACACAGATACGCAGTATTTT CASYRDTNTDTQYF
15 TRBJ2-3 - TRBV5-1 - TGCGCCAGCAGCTCCTCCAGGCTGAGCACAGATACGCAGTATTTT CASSSSRLSTDTQYF
14 TRBJ2-3 - TRBV10-2 - TGCGCCAGCAGTGAGTCTCTACGCACAGATACGCAGTATTTT CASSESLRTDTQYF
14 TRBJ2-1 - TRBV7-9 TRBD1 TGTGCCAGCAGTCGTAACAGGGGGGACAATGAGCAGTTCTTC CASSRNRGDNEQFF
13 TRBJ2-1 - TRBV5-6 - TGTGCCAGCAGCTTTACAATTTACAATGAGCAGTTCTTC CASSFTIYNEQFF
15 TRBJ2-7 - TRBV27 - TGTGCCAGCAGTTTATTTGGGGGGAAGAACGACGAGCAGTACTTC CASSLFGGKNDEQYF
13 TRBJ1-1 - TRBV2 - TGTGCCAGCAAAGGCGAAGGAGTCACTGAAGCTTTCTTT CASKGEGVTEAFF
12 TRBJ2-7 - TRBV9 TRBD2 TGTGCCAGCGGGACTAGCTCCTACGAGCAGTACTTC CASGTSSYEQYF
14 TRBJ1-5 - TRBV6-1 TRBD1 TGTGCCAGCATGGACAGGCTTGGGGATCAGCCCCAGCATTTT CASMDRLGDQPQHF
14 TRBJ2-5 - TRBV18 TRBD2 TGTGCCAGCTCTAGGGCGGGAGAAGGAGAGACCCAGTACTTC CASSRAGEGETQYF
15 TRBJ2-5 - TRBV9 TRBD2 TGTGCCAGCAAGTTTTCAGCGGGAGTAGGGGAGACCCAGTACTTC CASKFSAGVGETQYF
14 TRBJ1-6 - TRBV30 - TGTGCCTGGAGCAGTGGACAGCATAATTCACCCCTCCACTTT CAWSSGQHNSPLHF
13 TRBJ2-5 - TRBV5-4 - TGTGCCAGCAGCTTGGGGAGGTGGGAGACCCAGTACTTC CASSLGRWETQYF
20 TRBJ2-2 - TRBV4-1 TRBD2 TGCGCCAGCAGCCAGGTTGGGAAGCGAGCGGGGGGGCGTGGGACCGGGGAGCTGTTTTTT CASSQVGKRAGGRGTGELFF
16 TRBJ2-3 once TRBV9 TRBD2 TGTGCCAGCAGCATCGGACTAGCGGGGGGCTCAGATACGCAGTATTTT CASSIGLAGGSDTQYF
14 TRBJ1-2 - TRBV6-1 - TGTGCCAGCAAAGAAAGGGCGGGAAACTATGGCTACACCTTC CASKERAGNYGYTF
13 TRBJ2-7 - TRBV5-1 TRBD1 TGCGCCAGCAGCTCGACAGGGATGTACGAGCAGTACTTC CASSSTGMYEQYF
15 TRBJ1-2 - TRBV11-2 - TGTGCCAGCAGCTTAGTTGAGGGCTCCCTTTATGGCTACACCTTC CASSLVEGSLYGYTF
16 TRBJ2-5 - TRBV11-2 - TGTGCCAGCAGCGGCCACCCGGGCGGGGTAAAAGAGACCCAGTACTTC CASSGHPGGVKETQYF
18 TRBJ2-7 - TRBV7-6 TRBD2 TGTGCCAGCAGCTTAAAGTTCCCTTTGGGCGGGAGGGCGCGGGAGCAGTACTTC CASSLKFPLGGRAREQYF